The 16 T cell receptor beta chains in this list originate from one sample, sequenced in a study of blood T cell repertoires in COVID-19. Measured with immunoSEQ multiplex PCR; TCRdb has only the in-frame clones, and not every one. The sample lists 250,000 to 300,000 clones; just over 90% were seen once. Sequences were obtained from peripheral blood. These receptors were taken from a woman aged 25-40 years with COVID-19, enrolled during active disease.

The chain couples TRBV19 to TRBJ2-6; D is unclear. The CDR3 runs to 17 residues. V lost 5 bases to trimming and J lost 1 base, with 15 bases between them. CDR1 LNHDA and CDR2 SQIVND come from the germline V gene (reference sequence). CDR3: CASSQSSLGSGANVLTF. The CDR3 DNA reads TGTGCCAGTAGTCAATCGTCCCTAGGTTCTGGGGCCAACGTCCTGACTTTC.

The CDR3 bases are TGTGCCAGCAGTTTATATGGACAGGGTCGTGGCGAGCAGTACTTC. It specifies CASSLYGQGRGEQYF. The chain has TRBV27 and TRBJ2-7, with 8 bases identical to TRBD1. Germline CDR1 MNHEY, CDR2 SMNVEV (reference sequence). The CDR3 is 15 amino acids. V lost 1 base to trimming and J lost 6 bases; unmatched junction nucleotides: 8.

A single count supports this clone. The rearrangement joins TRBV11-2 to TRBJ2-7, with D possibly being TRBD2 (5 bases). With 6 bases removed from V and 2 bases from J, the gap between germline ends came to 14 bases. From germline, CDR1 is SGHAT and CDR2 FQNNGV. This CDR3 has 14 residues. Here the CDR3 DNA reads TGTGCCAGCAGGTCCCTGAGGGTCACCTACGAGCAGTACTTC. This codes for CASRSLRVTYEQYF.

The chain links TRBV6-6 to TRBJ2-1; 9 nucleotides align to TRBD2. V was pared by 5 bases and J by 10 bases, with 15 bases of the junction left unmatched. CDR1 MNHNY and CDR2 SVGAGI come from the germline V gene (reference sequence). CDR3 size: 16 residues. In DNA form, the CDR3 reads TGTGCCAGCAGTGGACTAGCGAGTCCCACACTAGAGGAGCAGTTCTTC. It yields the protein CASSGLASPTLEEQFF.

CDR3 protein: CATSRRPGTGVEEKLFF. Written as DNA, the CDR3 is TGTGCCACCAGCAGAAGACCCGGGACAGGGGTAGAGGAAAAACTGTTTTTT. V gene TRBV15 combines with J gene TRBJ1-4, with 10 nucleotides matching TRBD1. This CDR3 spans 17 amino acids. The germline V gene has CDR1 LNHNV and CDR2 YYDKDF (reference sequence). V shed 2 bases, J shed 8 bases, and the junction held 11 bases outside the gene matches.

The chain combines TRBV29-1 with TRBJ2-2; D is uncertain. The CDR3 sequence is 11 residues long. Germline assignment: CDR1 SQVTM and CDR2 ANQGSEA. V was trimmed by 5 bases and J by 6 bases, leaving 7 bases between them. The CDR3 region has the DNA TGCAGCGTTCCACTTTCCGGGGAGCTGTTTTTT. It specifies CSVPLSGELFF.

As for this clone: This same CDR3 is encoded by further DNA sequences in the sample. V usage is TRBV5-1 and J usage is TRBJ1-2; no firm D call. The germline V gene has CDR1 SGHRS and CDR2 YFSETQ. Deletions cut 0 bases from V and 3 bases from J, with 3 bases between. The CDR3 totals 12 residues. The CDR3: CASSLGDYGYTF. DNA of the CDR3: TGCGCCAGCAGCTTGGGCGACTATGGCTACACCTTC. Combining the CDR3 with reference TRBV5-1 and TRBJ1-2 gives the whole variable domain KAGVTQTPRYLIKTRGQQVTLSCSPISGHRSVSWYQQTPGQGLQFLFEYFSETQRNKGNFPGRFSGRQFSNSRSEMNVSTLELGDSALYLCASSLGDYGYTFGSGTRLTVV.

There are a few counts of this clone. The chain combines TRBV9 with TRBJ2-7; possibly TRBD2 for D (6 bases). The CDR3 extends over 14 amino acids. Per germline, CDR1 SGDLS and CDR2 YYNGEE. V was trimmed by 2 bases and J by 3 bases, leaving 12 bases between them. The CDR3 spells CASSVLPEGYEQYF. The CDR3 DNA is TGTGCCAGCAGCGTGCTCCCGGAGGGCTACGAGCAGTACTTC.

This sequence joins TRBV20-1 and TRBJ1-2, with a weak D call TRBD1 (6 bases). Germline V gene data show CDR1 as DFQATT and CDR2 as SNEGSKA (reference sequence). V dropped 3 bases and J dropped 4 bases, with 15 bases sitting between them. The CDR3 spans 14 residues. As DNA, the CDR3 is TGCAGTGCTAGTCCAGGGGCCTTGGGCTATGGCTACACCTTC. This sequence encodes CSASPGALGYGYTF.

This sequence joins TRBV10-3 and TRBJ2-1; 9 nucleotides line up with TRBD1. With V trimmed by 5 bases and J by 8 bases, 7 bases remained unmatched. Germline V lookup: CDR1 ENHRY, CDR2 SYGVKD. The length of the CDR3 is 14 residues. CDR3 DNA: TGTGCCATCAGTAGGGACAGGGCGAGGGATGAGCAGTTCTTC. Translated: CAISRDRARDEQFF.

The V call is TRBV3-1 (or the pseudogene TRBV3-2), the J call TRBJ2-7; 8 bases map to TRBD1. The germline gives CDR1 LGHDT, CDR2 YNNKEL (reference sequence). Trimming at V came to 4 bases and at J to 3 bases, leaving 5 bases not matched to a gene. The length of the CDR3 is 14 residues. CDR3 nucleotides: TGTGCCAGCAGCCCCGACAGGGGATTCTACGAGCAGTACTTC. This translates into CASSPDRGFYEQYF.

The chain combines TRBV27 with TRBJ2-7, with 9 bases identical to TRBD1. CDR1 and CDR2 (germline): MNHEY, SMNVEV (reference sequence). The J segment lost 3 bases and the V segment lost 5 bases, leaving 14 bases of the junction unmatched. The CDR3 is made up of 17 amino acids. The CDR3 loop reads CASSPSFRRDRVYEQYF. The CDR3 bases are TGTGCCAGCAGTCCGTCTTTCCGCCGGGACAGGGTCTACGAGCAGTACTTC.

CDR3 nucleotide sequence: TGTGCCAGCAGTTCCGGACTAGCGGACACAGATACGCAGTATTTT. The encoded protein is CASSSGLADTDTQYF. The J gene is TRBJ2-3, the V gene TRBV6-5; 10 bases map to TRBD2. This CDR3 spans 15 amino acids. The germline V gene encodes CDR1 MNHEY and CDR2 SVGAGI. V gave up 4 bases and J gave up 2 bases; unmatched junction bases: 3.

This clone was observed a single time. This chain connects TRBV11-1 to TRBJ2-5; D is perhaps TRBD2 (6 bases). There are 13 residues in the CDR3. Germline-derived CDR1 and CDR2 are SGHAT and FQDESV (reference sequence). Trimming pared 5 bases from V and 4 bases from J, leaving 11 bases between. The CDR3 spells CASSTPGLETQYF. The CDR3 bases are TGTGCCAGCAGCACACCGGGACTAGAGACCCAGTACTTC.

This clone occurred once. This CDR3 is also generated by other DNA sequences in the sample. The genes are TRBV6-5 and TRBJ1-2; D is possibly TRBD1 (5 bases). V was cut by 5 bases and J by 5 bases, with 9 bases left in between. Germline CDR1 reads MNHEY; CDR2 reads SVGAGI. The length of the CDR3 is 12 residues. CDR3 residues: CASSLDRYGYTF. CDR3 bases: TGTGCCAGCAGTCTCGACAGATATGGCTACACCTTC.

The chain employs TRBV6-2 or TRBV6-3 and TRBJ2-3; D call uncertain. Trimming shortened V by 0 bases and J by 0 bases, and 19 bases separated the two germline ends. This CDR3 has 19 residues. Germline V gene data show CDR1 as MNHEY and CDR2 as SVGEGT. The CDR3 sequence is CASSYSMTEKTTSTDTQYF. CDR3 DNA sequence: TGTGCCAGCAGTTACTCGATGACGGAGAAAACCACTAGCACAGATACGCAGTATTTT.